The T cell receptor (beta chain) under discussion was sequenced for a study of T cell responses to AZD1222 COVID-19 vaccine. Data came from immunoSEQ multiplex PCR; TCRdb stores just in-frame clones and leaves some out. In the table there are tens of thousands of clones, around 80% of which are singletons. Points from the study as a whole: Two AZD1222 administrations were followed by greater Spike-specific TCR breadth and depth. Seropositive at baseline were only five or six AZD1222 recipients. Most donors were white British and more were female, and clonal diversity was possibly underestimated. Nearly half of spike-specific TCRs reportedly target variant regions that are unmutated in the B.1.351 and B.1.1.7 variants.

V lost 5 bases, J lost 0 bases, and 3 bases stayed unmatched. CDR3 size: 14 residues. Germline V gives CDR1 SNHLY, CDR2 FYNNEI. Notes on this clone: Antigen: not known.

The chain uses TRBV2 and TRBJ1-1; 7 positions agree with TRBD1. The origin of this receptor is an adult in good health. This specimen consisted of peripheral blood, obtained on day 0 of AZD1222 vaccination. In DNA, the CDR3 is TGTGCCAGCAGTCGGGGACAGATGAACACTGAAGCTTTCTTT. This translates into CASSRGQMNTEAFF.